One and the same sample provided the 20 T cell receptor beta chains below, sequenced in a study of patients and donors after allogeneic stem cell transplantation. TCRdb reprocessed the RT-PCR reads with MiXCR, giving one entry per CDR3 protein. The table includes around 70,000 distinct CDR3 sequences, about 25% detected once. Sequenced sample: blood, either unsorted or a sorted T cell fraction (not recorded which). These TCRs come from a human donor who was either an allogeneic HSCT recipient or a stem cell or donor lymphocyte infusion donor (not recorded which). It is not recorded whose cells these are; they may come from a transplant donor.

In this sample, this clonotype turned up a few times. The J gene is TRBJ1-1, the V gene TRBV12-3 or TRBV12-4; D ambiguous. The CDR3 has 14 amino acids. Trimming took 5 bases from V and 1 from J, leaving 11 bases between them. DNA of the CDR3: TGTGCCAGCAGTCCTGACCCAAGGAACACTGAAGCTTTCTTT. Its protein is CASSPDPRNTEAFF.

The chain joins TRBV20-1 to TRBJ2-1; 11 nucleotides line up with TRBD2. Trimming cost V 6 bases and J 9 bases; bases outside gene matches: 10. In germline, CDR1 is DFQATT, CDR2 SNEGSKA (reference sequence). This CDR3 has 14 residues. CDR3 sequence: CSAISGRALTEQFF. The DNA for the CDR3 is TGCAGTGCGATTAGCGGGAGGGCCTTGACTGAGCAGTTCTTC.

The chain uses TRBV12-3 or TRBV12-4 and TRBJ1-1; the D is unclear. Trimming cost V 7 bases and J 5 bases, with 11 bases left between them. There are 12 residues in the CDR3. Here the CDR3 reads CASTPGGTEAFF. The DNA of the CDR3 is TGTGCCAGCACCCCGGGCGGGACTGAAGCTTTCTTT.

This clonotype has only a few counts. The chain carries TRBV11-2 and TRBJ1-4; 7 positions agree with TRBD1. Unmatched junction bases numbered 17, after V lost 1 base and J lost 0 bases. CDR3 length: 21 residues. Germline V gives CDR1 SGHAT, CDR2 FQNNGV. The CDR3 reads CASSLVAPFVPDRATNEKLFF. The CDR3, as DNA: TGTGCCAGCAGCTTAGTAGCCCCCTTTGTCCCTGACAGGGCAACTAATGAAAAACTGTTTTTT.

This clonotype was detected a few times. The CDR3, as DNA: TGCAGCGTTGAAGACGGGGCAGGGGAATTTGACTACGAGCAGTACTTC. This codes for CSVEDGAGEFDYEQYF. V usage is TRBV29-1 and J usage is TRBJ2-7; possibly TRBD1 for D (6 bases). Germline V gives CDR1 SQVTM, CDR2 ANQGSEA. CDR3 length: 16 amino acids. Trimming pared 0 bases from V and 3 bases from J, leaving 18 bases between.

In this sample, this clonotype turned up a few times. The V gene is TRBV20-1, the J gene TRBJ2-4, with 11 bases fitting TRBD2. Germline V gene lookup returns CDR1 DFQATT and CDR2 SNEGSKA (reference sequence). The V and J ends lost 3 bases and 3 bases, in that order; junction bases with no gene match: 16. The CDR3 covers 19 residues. The CDR3 is CSASPILAGVVQDKNIQYF. The CDR3 coding sequence is TGCAGTGCTAGCCCTATACTAGCGGGAGTAGTTCAGGACAAAAACATTCAGTACTTC.

The chain combines TRBV29-1 with TRBJ1-1, with a tentative D call TRBD1 (5 bases). The germline CDR1 and CDR2 sequences are SQVTM and ANQGSEA. This CDR3 is built from 15 residues. Trimming pared 1 base from V and 1 base from J, leaving 13 bases between. The DNA for the CDR3 is TGCAGCGTTGAAGGGGTGGGACCCAAGAACACTGAAGCTTTCTTT. Translating gives CSVEGVGPKNTEAFF.

This sequence joins TRBV9 and TRBJ1-2; no clear D. The V end lost 0 bases, the J end lost 4 bases, and 7 bases lay between the germline ends. Germline CDR1 is SGDLS and CDR2 is YYNGEE. The CDR3 contains 13 residues. CDR3 loop: CASSVGTTYGYTF. CDR3 nucleotides: TGTGCCAGCAGCGTAGGGACTACCTATGGCTACACCTTC.

This clonotype has more than one count but fewer than ten. The chain has TRBV19 and TRBJ1-6, with TRBD1 matching over 7 bases. V shed 4 bases and J 9 bases; nucleotides not matched to a gene: 15. The CDR3 runs 17 residues. Germline CDR1 is LNHDA and CDR2 is SQIVND (reference sequence). In nucleotides, the CDR3 is TGTGCCAGTAGTACCCCCGGGACAGCGTCAACGGCTTCACCCCTCCACTTT. It yields the protein CASSTPGTASTASPLHF. Together with reference TRBV19 and TRBJ1-6, the CDR3 gives the full variable domain: DGGITQSPKYLFRKEGQNVTLSCEQNLNHDAMYWYRQDPGQGLRLIYYSQIVNDFQKGDIAEGYSVSREKKESFPLTVTSAQKNPTAFYLCASSTPGTASTASPLHFGNGTRLTVT.

The chain joins TRBV20-1 to TRBJ2-7, with 8 bases aligning to TRBD1. CDR1 and CDR2 (germline): DFQATT, SNEGSKA (reference sequence). The CDR3 extends over 14 amino acids. Losses at the gene ends were 0 bases for V and 4 bases for J; bases not matched to a gene: 5. The CDR3 loop is CSARDLGQVYEQYF. CDR3 nucleotide sequence: TGCAGTGCTAGAGATTTGGGACAGGTTTACGAGCAGTACTTC.

This chain links TRBV5-8 with TRBJ2-1, with 8 positions matching TRBD1. The CDR3 runs to 17 residues. The J segment lost 1 base and the V segment lost 4 bases, leaving 10 bases of the junction unmatched. The germline gives CDR1 SGHTS, CDR2 YDEGEE. The CDR3 region is CASSPSPGTGSYNEQFF. DNA of the CDR3: TGTGCCAGCAGCCCATCCCCCGGGACAGGATCCTACAATGAGCAGTTCTTC. The variable domain in full, with the rest retrieved from reference TRBV5-8 and TRBJ2-1, is EAGVTQSPTHLIKTRGQQATLRCSPISGHTSVYWYQQALGLGLQFLLWYDEGEERNRGNFPPRFSGRQFPNYSSELNVNALELEDSALYLCASSPSPGTGSYNEQFFGPGTRLTVL.

The V call is TRBV12-3 or TRBV12-4, the J call TRBJ1-5; D possibly corresponds to TRBD1 (6 bases). V lost 2 bases and J lost 5, with 31 bases in between. The CDR3 is 21 amino acids. The CDR3 sequence: CASSLTSFGAPVGGAYQPQHF. The CDR3 DNA reads TGTGCCAGCAGTTTAACCAGTTTTGGGGCCCCAGTTGGGGGCGCGTATCAGCCCCAGCATTTT.

The chain carries TRBV6-4 and TRBJ2-1; the D gene is possibly TRBD2 (6 bases). The CDR3 is 16 amino acids. Germline V gives CDR1 MRHNA, CDR2 SNTAGT. V shed 6 bases and J shed 4 bases, with 19 bases lying between them. The CDR3 nucleotides are TGTGCCAGCAGCTCCCCTGGGGGGAACCTATACAATGAGCAGTTCTTC. As protein: CASSSPGGNLYNEQFF.

The chain combines TRBV3-1 with TRBJ2-7; tentatively, D is TRBD2 (5 bases). Per germline, CDR1 LGHDT and CDR2 YNNKEL (reference sequence). The CDR3 contains 13 residues. The germline V and J ends were trimmed by 7 bases and 5 bases, with 15 bases remaining between them. The CDR3 protein is CASTGEIRDEQYF. The CDR3 DNA sequence: TGTGCCAGCACTGGGGAGATAAGGGACGAGCAGTACTTC.

This clonotype was counted only a few times. The V and J genes are TRBV12-3 or TRBV12-4 and TRBJ2-7, with unresolved D. Trimming removed 2 bases from V and 7 bases from J, with 15 bases in between. The CDR3 loop spans 14 amino acids. CDR3 amino acids: CASSLRLISTEQYF. CDR3 bases: TGTGCCAGCAGTTTACGACTTATATCTACGGAGCAGTACTTC.

CDR3 loop: CASSLKDGFEAFF. DNA of the CDR3: TGCGCCAGCAGCTTGAAGGACGGATTTGAAGCTTTCTTT. V and J are TRBV5-1 and TRBJ1-1; the D is unclear. CDR1 is SGHRS, CDR2 YFSETQ, per germline. CDR3 size: 13 residues. Trimming shortened V by 1 base and J by 7 bases, and 11 bases separated the two germline ends.

The rearrangement links TRBV4-2 to TRBJ2-3; the D is unclear. The germline V and J ends were trimmed by 1 base and 2 bases, with 10 bases remaining between them. The germline CDR1 and CDR2 sequences are LGHNA and YNFKEQ. This CDR3 spans 15 amino acids. The CDR3 sequence is CASSQAAVLTDTQYF. CDR3 nucleotides: TGTGCCAGCAGCCAAGCTGCAGTTCTCACAGATACGCAGTATTTT.

This clonotype was seen more than once but under ten times. The CDR3 region has the DNA TGTGCCAGCAGCAATCCCGGGACAGAGAGCACTGAAGCTTTCTTT. Translation: CASSNPGTESTEAFF. The chain couples TRBV21-1 to TRBJ1-1; TRBD1 is the table's D call, not checked against the DNA. TRBV21-1 is described as a pseudogene. The CDR3 extends over 15 amino acids.

This rearrangement joins TRBV5-1 to TRBJ1-2; D ambiguous. Germline values: CDR1 SGHRS, CDR2 YFSETQ. The ends were cut back, 0 bases at V and 1 base at J, with 16 bases in the middle. This CDR3 region has 17 residues. The CDR3 loop reads CASSLAPRGNFNYGYTF. As DNA, the CDR3 is TGCGCCAGCAGCTTGGCCCCCCGAGGCAATTTTAACTATGGCTACACCTTC.

This clonotype has more than one count but fewer than ten. V gene TRBV11-2 combines with J gene TRBJ2-3; D remains unclear. Trimming cost V 5 bases and J 9 bases, with 9 bases left between them. Germline V gene lookup returns CDR1 SGHAT and CDR2 FQNNGV. CDR3 length equals 11 residues. CDR3: CASSNLDTQYF. Here the CDR3 DNA reads TGTGCCAGCAGCAATCTTGACACGCAGTATTTT.